This TCR beta chain was sequenced for a study of cytomegalovirus exposure and HLA in healthy donors. Study-level information: In a later analysis, it was reported that the 110 or so validation repertoires had been produced on the same platform as the roughly 700 repertoires belonging to the first cohort.

V was shortened by 3 bases and J by 7 bases, with 18 bases between the two germline ends. The CDR3 runs 15 residues. The germline gives CDR1 LNHDA, CDR2 SQIVND (reference sequence). The donors were part of the validation cohort, which consisted of some 120 subjects and was separate from the first cohort of about 670 subjects. Study-wide findings and caveats: The listing of roughly 160 TCR beta chains classed them as cytomegalovirus-associated. For most TCR sequences rarity was the rule, although some public TCRs occurred in many donors.

With respect to this clone: Its antigen is undetermined.

Using immunoSEQ multiplex PCR, the repertoire was profiled, and TCRdb retains in-frame clones only, with some absent. The data show about 180,000 clones, approximately 86% seen once. The V and J genes are TRBV19 and TRBJ1-2; D possibly corresponds to TRBD1 (6 bases). The sample comprised PBMCs. The receptor was isolated from a man younger than 35 in good health and CMV-seropositive. This CDR3 reads CASSIGPGGSLGYTF. Written as DNA, the CDR3 is TGTGCCAGTAGTATTGGCCCGGGGGGCAGCCTTGGCTACACCTTC.